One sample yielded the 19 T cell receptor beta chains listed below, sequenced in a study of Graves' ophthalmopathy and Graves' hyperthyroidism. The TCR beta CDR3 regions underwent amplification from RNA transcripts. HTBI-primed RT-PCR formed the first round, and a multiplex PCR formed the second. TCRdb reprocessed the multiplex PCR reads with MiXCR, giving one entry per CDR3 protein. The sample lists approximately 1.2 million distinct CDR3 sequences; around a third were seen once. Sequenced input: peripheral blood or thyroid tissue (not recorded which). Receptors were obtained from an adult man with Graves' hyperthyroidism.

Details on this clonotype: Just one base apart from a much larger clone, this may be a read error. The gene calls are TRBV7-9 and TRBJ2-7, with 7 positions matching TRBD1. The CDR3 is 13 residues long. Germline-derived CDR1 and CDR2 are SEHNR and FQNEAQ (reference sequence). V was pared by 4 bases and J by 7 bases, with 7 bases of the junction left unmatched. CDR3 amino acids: CASSSKGADEQYF. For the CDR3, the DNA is TGTGCCAGCAGCTCTAAGGGGGCGGATGAGCAGTACTTC. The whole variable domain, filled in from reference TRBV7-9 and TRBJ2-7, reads DTGVSQNPRHKITKRGQNVTFRCDPISEHNRLYWYRQTLGQGPEFLTYFQNEAQLEKSRLLSDRFSAERPKGSFSTLEIQRTEQGDSAMYLCASSSKGADEQYFGPGTRLTVT.

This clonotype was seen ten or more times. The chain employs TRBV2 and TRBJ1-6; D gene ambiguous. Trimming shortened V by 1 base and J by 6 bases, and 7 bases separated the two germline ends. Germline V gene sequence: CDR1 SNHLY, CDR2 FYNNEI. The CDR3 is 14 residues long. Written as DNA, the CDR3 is TGTGCCAGCAGTGAAGTCCCCGTTAATTCACCCCTCCACTTT. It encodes CASSEVPVNSPLHF. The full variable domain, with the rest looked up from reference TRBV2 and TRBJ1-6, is EPEVTQTPSHQVTQMGQEVILRCVPISNHLYFYWYRQILGQKVEFLVSFYNNEISEKSEIFDDQFSVERPDGSNFTLKIRSTKLEDSAMYFCASSEVPVNSPLHFGNGTRLTVT.

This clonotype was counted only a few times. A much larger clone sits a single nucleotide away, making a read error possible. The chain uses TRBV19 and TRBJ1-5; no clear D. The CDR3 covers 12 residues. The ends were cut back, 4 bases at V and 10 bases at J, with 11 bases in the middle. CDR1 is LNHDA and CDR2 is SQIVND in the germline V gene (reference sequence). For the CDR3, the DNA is TGTGCCAGTAGTACAGTGGCAGCACCCCAGCATTTT. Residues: CASSTVAAPQHF.

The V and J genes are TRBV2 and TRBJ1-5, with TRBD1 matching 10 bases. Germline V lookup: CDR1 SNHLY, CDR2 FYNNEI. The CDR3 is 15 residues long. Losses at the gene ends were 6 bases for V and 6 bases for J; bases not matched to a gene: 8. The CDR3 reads CASRRGTGAFQPQHF. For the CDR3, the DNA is TGTGCCAGCAGGAGAGGGACAGGGGCATTTCAGCCCCAGCATTTT.

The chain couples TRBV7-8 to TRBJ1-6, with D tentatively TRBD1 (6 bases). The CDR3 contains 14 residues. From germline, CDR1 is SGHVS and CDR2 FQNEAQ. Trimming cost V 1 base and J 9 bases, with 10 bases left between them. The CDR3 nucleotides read TGTGCCAGCAGCTTAGGAGTCAGGGGTTCACCCCTCCACTTT. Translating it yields CASSLGVRGSPLHF.

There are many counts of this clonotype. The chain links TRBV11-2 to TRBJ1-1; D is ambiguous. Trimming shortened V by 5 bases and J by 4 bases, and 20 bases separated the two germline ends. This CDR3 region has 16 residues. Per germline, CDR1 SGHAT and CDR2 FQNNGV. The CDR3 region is CASSRTPSSDSTEAFF. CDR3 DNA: TGTGCCAGCAGCCGGACCCCCTCTTCAGACTCCACTGAAGCTTTCTTT.

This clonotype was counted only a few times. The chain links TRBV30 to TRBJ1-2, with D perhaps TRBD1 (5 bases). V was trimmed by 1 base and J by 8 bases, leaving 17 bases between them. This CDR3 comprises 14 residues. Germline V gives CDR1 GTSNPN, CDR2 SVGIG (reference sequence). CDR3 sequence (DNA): TGTGCCTGGAGTGCTGGCCAGGGCGTAGAGGGCTACACCTTC. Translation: CAWSAGQGVEGYTF.

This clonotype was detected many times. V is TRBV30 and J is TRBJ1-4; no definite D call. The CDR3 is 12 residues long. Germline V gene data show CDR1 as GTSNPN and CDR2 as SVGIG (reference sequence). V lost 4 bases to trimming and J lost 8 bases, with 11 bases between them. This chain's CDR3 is CAWTLEGEKLFF. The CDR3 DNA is TGTGCCTGGACTCTGGAGGGAGAAAAACTGTTTTTT.

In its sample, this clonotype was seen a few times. CDR3 nucleotides: TGTGCCAGCAGCTTCCTTCGAGCGACTGGTCCTGAAGGGCAGTATTTT. It specifies CASSFLRATGPEGQYF. This sequence joins TRBV7-9 and TRBJ2-3; no reliable D call. Germline values: CDR1 SEHNR, CDR2 FQNEAQ (reference sequence). CDR3 length equals 16 residues. The ends were cut back, 3 bases at V and 11 bases at J, with 24 bases in the middle.

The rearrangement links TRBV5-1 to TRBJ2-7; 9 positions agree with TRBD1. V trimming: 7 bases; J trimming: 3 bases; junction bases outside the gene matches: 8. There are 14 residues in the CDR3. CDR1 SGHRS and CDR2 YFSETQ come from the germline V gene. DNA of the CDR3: TGCGCCAGCGGAGGAGGGACAGGGAACTACGAGCAGTACTTC. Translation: CASGGGTGNYEQYF.

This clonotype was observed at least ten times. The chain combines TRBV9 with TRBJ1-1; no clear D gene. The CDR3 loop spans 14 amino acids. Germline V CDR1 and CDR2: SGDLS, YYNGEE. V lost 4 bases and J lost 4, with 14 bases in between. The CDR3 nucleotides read TGTGCCAGCAGCAAACGCAGTGGATTCACTGAAGCTTTCTTT. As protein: CASSKRSGFTEAFF. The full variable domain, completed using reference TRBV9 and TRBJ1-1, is DSGVTQTPKHLITATGQRVTLRCSPRSGDLSVYWYQQSLDQGLQFLIQYYNGEERAKGNILERFSAQQFPDLHSELNLSSLELGDSALYFCASSKRSGFTEAFFGQGTRLTVV.

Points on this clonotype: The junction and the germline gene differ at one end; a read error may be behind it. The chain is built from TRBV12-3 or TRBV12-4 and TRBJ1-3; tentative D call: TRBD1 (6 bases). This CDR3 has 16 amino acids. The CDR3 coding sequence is TGTGCCAGCAGTTTTCGTGGGGGCGCTTCTGAAAACACCATATATTTT. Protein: CASSFRGGASENTIYF.

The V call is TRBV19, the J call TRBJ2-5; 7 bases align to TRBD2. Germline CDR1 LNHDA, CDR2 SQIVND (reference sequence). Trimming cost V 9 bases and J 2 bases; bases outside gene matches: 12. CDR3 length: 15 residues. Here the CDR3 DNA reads TGTGCCAGCTTATACATCGGGAGGCGACAAGAGACCCAGTACTTC. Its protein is CASLYIGRRQETQYF.

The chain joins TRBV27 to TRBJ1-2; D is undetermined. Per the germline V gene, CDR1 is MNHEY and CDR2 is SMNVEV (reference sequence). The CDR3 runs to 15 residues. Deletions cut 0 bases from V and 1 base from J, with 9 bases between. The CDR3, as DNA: TGTGCCAGCAGTTTATCGACGGGAGGTAACTATGGCTACACCTTC. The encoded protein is CASSLSTGGNYGYTF.

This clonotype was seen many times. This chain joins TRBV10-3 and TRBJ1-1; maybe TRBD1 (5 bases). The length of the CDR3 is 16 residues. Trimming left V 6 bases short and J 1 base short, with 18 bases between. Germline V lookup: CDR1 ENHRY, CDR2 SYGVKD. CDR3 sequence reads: CAIRGRDPGRNTEAFF. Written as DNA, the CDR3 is TGTGCCATCAGAGGCCGGGACCCTGGGAGGAACACTGAAGCTTTCTTT.

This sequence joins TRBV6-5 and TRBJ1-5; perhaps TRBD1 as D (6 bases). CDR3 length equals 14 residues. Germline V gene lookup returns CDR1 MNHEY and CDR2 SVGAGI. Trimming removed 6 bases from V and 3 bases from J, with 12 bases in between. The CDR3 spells CASRPTGNNQPQHF. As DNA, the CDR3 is TGTGCCAGCAGGCCGACAGGCAACAATCAGCCCCAGCATTTT.

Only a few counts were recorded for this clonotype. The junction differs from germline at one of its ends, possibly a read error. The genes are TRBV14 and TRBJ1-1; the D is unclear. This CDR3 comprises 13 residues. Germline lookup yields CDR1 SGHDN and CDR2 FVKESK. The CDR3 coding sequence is TGTGCCAGCACCCAAGATGCGAACACTGAAGCTTTCTTT. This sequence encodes CASTQDANTEAFF. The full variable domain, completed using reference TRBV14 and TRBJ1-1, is EAGVTQFPSHSVIEKGQTVTLRCDPISGHDNLYWYRRVMGKEIKFLLHFVKESKQDESGMPNNRFLAERTGGTYSTLKVQPAELEDSGVYFCASTQDANTEAFFGQGTRLTVV.

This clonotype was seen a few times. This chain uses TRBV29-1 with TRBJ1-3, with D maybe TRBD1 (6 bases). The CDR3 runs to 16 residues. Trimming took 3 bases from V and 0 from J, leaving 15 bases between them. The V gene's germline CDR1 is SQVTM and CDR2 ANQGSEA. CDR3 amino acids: CSVDEGGTSSGNTIYF. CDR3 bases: TGCAGCGTTGATGAGGGGGGAACGAGCTCTGGAAACACCATATATTTT.

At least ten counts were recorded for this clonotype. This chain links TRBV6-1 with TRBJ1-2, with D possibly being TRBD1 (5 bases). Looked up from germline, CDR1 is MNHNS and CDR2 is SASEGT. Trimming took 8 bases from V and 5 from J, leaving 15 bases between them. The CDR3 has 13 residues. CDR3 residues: CASVATVRYGYTF. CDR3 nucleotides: TGTGCCAGCGTGGCGACAGTTCGGTATGGCTACACCTTC.